The rows below give T cell receptor beta chains drawn from one sample of a study of lymphopenia after photon versus proton radiotherapy. Data came from immunoSEQ multiplex PCR; TCRdb stores just in-frame clones and leaves some out. The sample has 45,000 to 65,000 clones, about 92% seen once. The material was peripheral blood, obtained from a patient treated with photon-based radiotherapy. The receptor set was obtained from a woman aged 40 to 50 with cholangiocarcinoma. CDR3s include the opening cysteine and the closing phenylalanine or tryptophan. Fields, in order: J gene, clone size, D gene, V gene, CDR3 protein, CDR3 DNA. A D gene is named only where the DNA matches it firmly. Size values are once, few and many counts, or a class for expanded clones, and some rows have none.

j_gene: TRBJ2-1
abundance: -
d_gene: TRBD2
v_gene: TRBV30
CDR3aa: CAWSVLETSGVIDEQFF
CDR3nt: TGTGCCTGGAGTGTATTAGAGACTAGCGGGGTAATCGATGAGCAGTTCTTC

j_gene: TRBJ2-7
abundance: -
d_gene: TRBD1
v_gene: TRBV7-6
CDR3aa: CASSVGQGGTSYEQYF
CDR3nt: TGTGCCAGCAGCGTTGGACAGGGGGGGACCTCCTACGAGCAGTACTTC

j_gene: TRBJ1-2
abundance: -
d_gene: TRBD1
v_gene: TRBV6-1
CDR3aa: CASSQDRTNYGYTF
CDR3nt: TGTGCCAGCAGCCAGGACAGGACTAACTATGGCTACACCTTC

j_gene: TRBJ2-7
abundance: -
d_gene: TRBD1
v_gene: TRBV11-2
CDR3aa: CASSLPGQLREQYF
CDR3nt: TGTGCCAGCAGTTTACCGGGACAGCTCAGGGAGCAGTACTTC

j_gene: TRBJ2-2
abundance: -
d_gene: -
v_gene: TRBV28
CDR3aa: CASSVTPGELFF
CDR3nt: TGTGCCAGCAGTGTAACCCCCGGGGAGCTGTTTTTT

j_gene: TRBJ1-5
abundance: -
d_gene: TRBD1
v_gene: TRBV2
CDR3aa: CASSQDRGGNQPQHF
CDR3nt: TGTGCCAGCAGTCAGGACAGGGGCGGCAATCAGCCCCAGCATTTT

j_gene: TRBJ1-6
abundance: few
d_gene: TRBD1
v_gene: TRBV27
CDR3aa: CASRDRGKDNSPLHF
CDR3nt: TGTGCCAGCAGGGACAGGGGAAAGGATAATTCACCCCTCCACTTT

j_gene: TRBJ1-3
abundance: -
d_gene: -
v_gene: TRBV4-3
CDR3aa: CASSQGGGGGNTIYF
CDR3nt: TGCGCCAGCAGTCAAGGTGGGGGTGGCGGAAACACCATATATTTT

j_gene: TRBJ1-1
abundance: once
d_gene: -
v_gene: TRBV7-9
CDR3aa: CASSRVGRAPDTEAFF
CDR3nt: TGTGCCAGCAGCCGCGTGGGAAGGGCCCCCGACACTGAAGCTTTCTTT

j_gene: TRBJ1-1
abundance: -
d_gene: -
v_gene: TRBV5-5
CDR3aa: CASSLWDIEAFF
CDR3nt: TGTGCCAGCAGCTTGTGGGACATAGAAGCTTTCTTT

j_gene: TRBJ1-2
abundance: once
d_gene: TRBD1
v_gene: TRBV9
CDR3aa: CVSSVFDKTGGYGYTF
CDR3nt: TGTGTCAGCAGCGTTTTTGATAAAACAGGGGGTTATGGCTACACCTTC

j_gene: TRBJ1-1
abundance: -
d_gene: -
v_gene: TRBV10-1
CDR3aa: CASSAPQSEAFF
CDR3nt: TGCGCCAGTTCAGCTCCCCAAAGTGAAGCTTTCTTT

j_gene: TRBJ1-6
abundance: -
d_gene: -
v_gene: TRBV7-6
CDR3aa: CASSLGLPDSPLHF
CDR3nt: TGTGCCAGCAGCTTAGGACTACCCGATTCACCCCTCCACTTT

j_gene: TRBJ1-3
abundance: -
d_gene: -
v_gene: TRBV28
CDR3aa: CASSLGLSGNTIYF
CDR3nt: TGTGCCAGCAGTTTAGGGCTATCTGGAAACACCATATATTTT